Included here is one T cell receptor beta chain sequence, with context. The sample originates from a study of blood T cell repertoires in COVID-19. Study overall: PBMCs, B-cell-depleted T cells, or T cells were the source of the cDNA or gDNA that made up the material.

TCRdb's table, derived via immunoSEQ multiplex PCR, lists solely in-frame clones and lacks some. Of approximately 86,000 clones listed, approximately 80% are singletons. The V end lost 5 bases, the J end lost 8 bases, and 11 bases lay between the germline ends. This CDR3 is 12 amino acids long. This TCR was recovered from a woman aged 70 to 79 with acute or convalescent COVID-19. The sequencing sample was made of peripheral blood. The V call is TRBV12-3 or TRBV12-4, the J call TRBJ2-3; a possible D gene is TRBD2 (6 bases). The DNA of the CDR3 is TGTGCCAGCAGTCAGACTAGAGTTACGCAGTATTTT. It codes for CASSQTRVTQYF.